Listed below are T cell receptor beta chains from one sample, sequenced in a study of regulatory T cells in long-lasting Graves disease. TCRdb processed the multiplex PCR reads anew with MiXCR; each CDR3 protein has one entry. This table has a few hundred thousand distinct CDR3 sequences, about 15% appearing once. In addition, the sample was reused for a study of T cells in Graves' hyperthyroidism and ophthalmopathy.

The material sequenced was peripheral blood mononuclear cells (PBMCs), taken at new diagnosis, from a patient treated with antithyroid drugs. These receptors all stem from a woman between 35 and 50 years old with Graves disease. The CDR3 runs from the conserved cysteine through the conserved F or W. Fields, in order: D gene, J gene, V gene, clone size, CDR3 protein, CDR3 DNA. A D gene is named only where the DNA matches it firmly. Clone size is stated in some rows and not others, as once, few, many or a class when expanded.

. TRBJ2-7 TRBV7-3 many CASSPYGGHSDEQYF TGTGCCAGCAGCCCGTATGGGGGACATTCCGACGAGCAGTACTTC
TRBD1 TRBJ2-7 TRBV11-2 many CASSLGDRAYEQYF TGTGCCAGCAGCTTAGGGGACAGGGCCTACGAGCAGTACTTC
TRBD2 TRBJ2-1 TRBV6-2/TRBV6-3 few CASSYPPGSGRASGDEQFF TGTGCCAGCAGTTACCCCCCTGGGAGCGGGAGGGCCTCTGGCGATGAGCAGTTCTTC
. TRBJ2-3 TRBV14 few CASSQGYSYRVQSTDTQYF TGTGCCAGCAGCCAAGGATATTCTTATAGGGTCCAAAGCACAGATACGCAGTATTTT
. TRBJ1-1 TRBV20-1 . CSARGSDTFNTEAFF TGCAGTGCTAGAGGCTCCGACACCTTTAACACTGAAGCTTTCTTT
TRBD1 TRBJ1-2 TRBV2 . CASSERLAGGGYTF TGTGCCAGCAGTGAACGTCTGGCAGGGGGTGGCTACACCTTC
TRBD1 TRBJ2-4 TRBV20-1 . CSARDLGTGGRNIQYF TGCAGTGCTAGAGATCTTGGGACAGGGGGGCGGAACATTCAGTACTTC
TRBD2 TRBJ2-3 TRBV3-1 . CASSQGGTSGWGTDTQYF TGTGCCAGCAGCCAAGGCGGGACTAGCGGTTGGGGTACAGATACGCAGTATTTT
. TRBJ2-2 TRBV12-3/TRBV12-4 . CASSLGSRVGELFF TGTGCCAGCAGCCTCGGGAGTCGGGTCGGGGAGCTGTTTTTT
TRBD2 TRBJ2-1 TRBV12-5 many CASGFLAGAYNEQFF TGTGCTAGTGGTTTTCTAGCGGGAGCTTACAATGAGCAGTTCTTC
TRBD1 TRBJ2-7 TRBV20-1 many CSARDQTGVAYEQYF TGCAGTGCTAGAGACCAGACAGGGGTAGCGTACGAGCAGTACTTC
. TRBJ2-7 TRBV12-3/TRBV12-4 many CASTTNLALRSYEQYF TGTGCCAGCACGACCAATCTAGCGCTCCGTTCCTACGAGCAGTACTTC
TRBD1 TRBJ1-4 TRBV12-3/TRBV12-4 many CASSLRTGDNEKLFF TGTGCCAGCAGTTTACGGACAGGGGATAATGAAAAACTGTTTTTT
. TRBJ2-1 TRBV24-1 . CATSDWGNEQFF TGTGCCACCAGTGATTGGGGGAATGAGCAGTTCTTC
. TRBJ1-5 TRBV28 many CASRRLQGFVGNQPQHF TGTGCCAGCAGAAGATTACAGGGTTTTGTAGGCAATCAGCCCCAGCATTTT
. TRBJ2-1 TRBV4-2 . CASSRQGRQSYNEQFF TGTGCCAGCAGTCGGCAGGGGCGCCAGTCCTACAATGAGCAGTTCTTC
TRBD2 TRBJ2-7 TRBV6-1 many CASRQGLAGWDYEQYF TGTGCCAGCAGACAGGGCCTAGCGGGCTGGGACTACGAGCAGTACTTC
TRBD2 TRBJ2-7 TRBV6-1 once CASGRAGEQYF TGTGCCAGCGGGAGGGCCGGCGAGCAGTACTTC
. TRBJ1-1 TRBV9 . CASSVDPLGGLNTEAFF TGTGCCAGCAGCGTAGACCCCCTTGGTGGATTGAACACTGAAGCTTTCTTT
TRBD2 TRBJ2-5 TRBV7-7 many CASSLREGPETQYF TGTGCTAGCAGCTTACGGGAGGGCCCGGAGACCCAGTACTTC
. TRBJ1-2 TRBV6-1 . CATRFGQLYGYTF TGTGCCACCAGATTTGGCCAGTTGTATGGCTACACCTTC
. TRBJ2-7 TRBV6-1 . CASNPRVGAYEQYF TGTGCCAGCAATCCCAGGGTCGGTGCCTACGAGCAGTACTTC
. TRBJ2-2 TRBV5-1 . CASSLERSNTGELFF TGCGCCAGCAGCTTGGAAAGATCGAACACCGGGGAGCTGTTTTTT
. TRBJ2-1 TRBV24-1 few CATSDLGSGGAPHEQFF TGTGCCACCAGTGATTTAGGGTCGGGCGGAGCCCCCCATGAGCAGTTCTTC
TRBD2 TRBJ2-1 TRBV6-2/TRBV6-3 . CASSYSGVSGRLNEQFF TGTGCCAGCAGTTACTCCGGTGTTAGCGGGAGATTGAATGAGCAGTTCTTC
TRBD2 TRBJ2-5 TRBV30 many CAWSQGLAGGETQYF TGTGCCTGGAGTCAAGGACTAGCGGGAGGAGAGACCCAGTACTTC
. TRBJ2-1 TRBV28 many CASSLSDISSSYNEQFF TGTGCCAGCAGTTTATCGGACATTTCGAGCTCCTACAATGAGCAGTTCTTC
TRBD2 TRBJ2-3 TRBV27 many CASSLLAGGANRDTQYF TGTGCCAGCAGTTTACTAGCGGGAGGGGCGAATCGCGATACGCAGTATTTT
. TRBJ2-2 TRBV12-3/TRBV12-4 many CASSPSGAVDTGELFF TGTGCCAGCAGTCCCTCAGGCGCAGTCGACACCGGGGAGCTGTTTTTT
. TRBJ2-2 TRBV11-3 many CASSQSYTGELFF TGTGCCAGCAGCCAGAGCTACACCGGGGAGCTGTTTTTT
. TRBJ2-3 TRBV10-1 many CASSVRDGTDTQYF TGCGCCAGCAGTGTTCGGGACGGAACAGATACGCAGTATTTT
. TRBJ1-1 TRBV7-3 . CASSLQAATEAFF TGTGCCAGCAGCTTACAGGCGGCCACTGAAGCTTTCTTT
. TRBJ2-5 TRBV30 many CAFRTAETQYF TGTGCCTTTAGAACAGCGGAGACCCAGTACTTC
TRBD2 TRBJ2-7 TRBV24-1 . CATSQAGGGNEQYF TGTGCCACCAGTCAAGCGGGAGGGGGAAACGAGCAGTACTTC
TRBD1 TRBJ2-5 TRBV30 many CAWAQGNQETQYF TGTGCCTGGGCACAGGGGAATCAAGAGACCCAGTACTTC
. TRBJ2-7 TRBV12-3/TRBV12-4 many CASSSPDGLLTYEQYF TGTGCCAGCAGTTCCCCCGACGGGCTCCTAACCTACGAGCAGTACTTC
. TRBJ1-5 TRBV7-2 many CASSLGGYSNQPQHF TGTGCCAGCAGCTTAGGTGGTTATAGCAATCAGCCCCAGCATTTT
. TRBJ2-1 TRBV28 many CASSRLRVGGTYNEQFF TGTGCCAGCAGCAGGCTGCGGGTTGGGGGCACCTACAATGAGCAGTTCTTC
TRBD1 TRBJ2-1 TRBV7-8 many CASTPGTGLYNEQFF TGTGCCAGCACCCCCGGGACAGGGCTATACAATGAGCAGTTCTTC
TRBD1 TRBJ2-7 TRBV10-1 . CASSGTGISYEQYF TGCGCCAGCTCCGGGACAGGTATCTCCTACGAGCAGTACTTC
. TRBJ2-5 TRBV7-6 . CASSRPVDQETQYF TGTGCCAGCAGCCGCCCCGTAGACCAAGAGACCCAGTACTTC
. TRBJ2-5 TRBV20-1 few CSARPPGRGETQYF TGCAGTGCTAGACCACCGGGACGAGGAGAGACCCAGTACTTC
. TRBJ1-6 TRBV7-8 many CASTRGGDYSPLHF TGTGCCAGCACCCGGGGTGGGGATTATTCACCCCTCCACTTT
TRBD2 TRBJ2-1 TRBV19 . CAGSIPAASGTNEQFF TGTGCCGGTAGTATTCCCGCGGCTAGCGGGACCAATGAGCAGTTCTTC
TRBD1 TRBJ2-7 TRBV27 . CASSLWGQGSYEQYF TGTGCCAGCAGTTTATGGGGACAGGGCTCCTACGAGCAGTACTTC
. TRBJ2-7 TRBV6-1 many CASNTNTYEQYF TGTGCCAGCAATACAAACACCTACGAGCAGTACTTC
. TRBJ2-7 TRBV12-3/TRBV12-4 many CASSLGQYEQYF TGTGCCAGCAGTTTAGGCCAATACGAGCAGTACTTC
TRBD2 TRBJ2-2 TRBV27 . CASSSPLIAGGATGELFF TGTGCCAGCAGTTCCCCGCTAATAGCGGGAGGAGCGACCGGGGAGCTGTTTTTT
. TRBJ1-1 TRBV24-1 many CATTPGNTEAFF TGTGCCACCACCCCGGGGAACACTGAAGCTTTCTTT
TRBD1 TRBJ1-5 TRBV6-1 few CASSHGQGNQPQHF TGTGCCAGCAGCCATGGACAGGGCAACCAGCCCCAGCATTTT
. TRBJ2-7 TRBV2 many CASSPQAGPLYGQYF TGTGCCAGCAGTCCTCAAGCCGGGCCTCTCTATGGGCAGTACTTC
. TRBJ1-2 TRBV24-1 . CATSEGTPPDYGYTF TGTGCCACCAGTGAAGGGACCCCACCCGACTATGGCTACACCTTC
TRBD2 TRBJ2-5 TRBV10-3 many CAISSGTSGRGLETQYF TGTGCCATCAGTTCCGGGACTAGCGGGAGAGGTCTAGAGACCCAGTACTTC
. TRBJ1-6 TRBV7-9 many CVVQGSSSYNSPLHF TGTGTCGTACAGGGTTCCAGCTCCTATAATTCACCCCTCCACTTT
. TRBJ2-1 TRBV19 . CASSIGDEQFF TGTGCCAGTAGTATAGGGGATGAGCAGTTCTTC